This TCR beta chain is from a study of blood T cell repertoires in COVID-19. Across the study: PBMCs, B-cell-depleted T cells, or T cells provided the cDNA or gDNA that made up the material.

This CDR3 is built from 15 residues. In germline, CDR1 is LNHDA, CDR2 SQIVND (reference sequence). V was pared by 2 bases and J by 2 bases, with 10 bases between. Data came from immunoSEQ multiplex PCR; TCRdb stores just in-frame clones and leaves some out. This table holds around 200,000 clones, around 86% found once. Sequencing was performed on peripheral blood. The chain carries TRBV19 and TRBJ1-5; D gene unclear. The clonotype originates from a man aged 45 to 65 with acute or convalescent COVID-19. CDR3 residues: CASSIRPQGNQPQHF. As DNA, the CDR3 is TGTGCCAGTAGTATACGGCCGCAGGGCAATCAGCCCCAGCATTTT.